The clone carrying this TCR beta chain was recorded many times. The data were obtained in a study of OX40 agonist ivuxolimab in advanced cancers. Study-level information: The group had a mean age of 60 years, ranged from about 20 to 90, and was 82.7% male.

CDR1 and CDR2 from the germline V gene are SGHKS and YYEKEE (reference sequence). V was pared by 4 bases and J by 3 bases, with 16 bases of the junction left unmatched. The CDR3 contains 18 residues. Repertoires were generated with immunoSEQ multiplex PCR, while TCRdb's copy carries only in-frame clones and drops some. Of roughly 69,000 clones listed, about 90% are singletons. This chain connects TRBV5-5 to TRBJ2-7; 10 bases fit TRBD1. The TCR sequence derives from an adult with an advanced solid tumor such as melanoma, head and neck, liver or kidney cancer. The sequences come from CD4+ or CD8+ T cells sorted from blood, collected in a trial of the OX40 agonist ivuxolimab. As DNA, the CDR3 is TGTGCCAGCAGCCAGTCCCGGGACAGGGGCCCTAGCCACTACGAGCAGTACTTC. Translating it yields CASSQSRDRGPSHYEQYF.